Sequencing of this T cell receptor beta chain was carried out in a study of beta chain features in type 1 diabetes. This clone was seen a handful of times. Germline V CDR1 and CDR2: SGHTA, FQGNSA. J was trimmed by 2 bases and V by 0 bases; bases with no gene match: 3. The CDR3 length is 16 residues. Sequenced material consisted of expressed TCRB transcripts (all of the isolated RNA was reverse transcribed). The method was immunoSEQ multiplex PCR; TCRdb's version includes in-frame clones alone and lacks a portion of them. This table holds under 300,000 clones, roughly 30% found once. The receptor comes from a man aged 30 to 39 in good health. J is TRBJ2-7 and V is TRBV7-2; 11 bases agree with TRBD2. The source material was central memory CD4+ T cells from blood. For the CDR3, the DNA is TGTGCCAGCAGCTTAGCGCTTAGCGGGGGGGCCTACGAGCAGTACTTC. Its translation: CASSLALSGGAYEQYF.